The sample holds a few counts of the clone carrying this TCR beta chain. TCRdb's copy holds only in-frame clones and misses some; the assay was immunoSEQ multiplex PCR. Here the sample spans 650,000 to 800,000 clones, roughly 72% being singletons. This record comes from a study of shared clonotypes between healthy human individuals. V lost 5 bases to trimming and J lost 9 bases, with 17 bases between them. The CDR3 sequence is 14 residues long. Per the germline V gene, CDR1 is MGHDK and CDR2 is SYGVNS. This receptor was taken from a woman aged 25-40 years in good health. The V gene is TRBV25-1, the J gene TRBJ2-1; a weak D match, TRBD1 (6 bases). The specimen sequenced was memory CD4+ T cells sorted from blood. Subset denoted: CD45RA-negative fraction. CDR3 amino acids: CASSTPRGHAEQFF. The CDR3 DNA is TGTGCCAGCAGTACACCCCGGGGACACGCTGAGCAGTTCTTC.